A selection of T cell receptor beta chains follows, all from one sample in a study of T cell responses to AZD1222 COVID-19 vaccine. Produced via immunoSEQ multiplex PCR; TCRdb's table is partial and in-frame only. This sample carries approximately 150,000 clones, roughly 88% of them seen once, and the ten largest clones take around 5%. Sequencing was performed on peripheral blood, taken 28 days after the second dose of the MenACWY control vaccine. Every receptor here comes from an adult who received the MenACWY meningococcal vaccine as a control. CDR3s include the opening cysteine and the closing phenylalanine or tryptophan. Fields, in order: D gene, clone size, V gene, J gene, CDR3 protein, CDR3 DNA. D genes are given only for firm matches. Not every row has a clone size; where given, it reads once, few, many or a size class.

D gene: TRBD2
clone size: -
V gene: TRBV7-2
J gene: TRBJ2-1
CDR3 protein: CASSLVVWGLAGGNEQFF
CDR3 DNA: TGTGCCAGCAGCTTAGTGGTTTGGGGACTAGCGGGGGGGAATGAGCAGTTCTTC

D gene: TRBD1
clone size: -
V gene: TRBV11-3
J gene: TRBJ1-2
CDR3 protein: CASSLPGQVPFDGYTF
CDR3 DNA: TGTGCCAGCAGCTTACCGGGACAGGTTCCATTCGATGGCTACACCTTC

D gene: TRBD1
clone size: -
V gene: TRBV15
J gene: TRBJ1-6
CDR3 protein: CATSRDPAGTDKSPLHF
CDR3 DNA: TGTGCCACCAGCAGAGATCCGGCCGGGACAGATAAATCACCCCTCCACTTT

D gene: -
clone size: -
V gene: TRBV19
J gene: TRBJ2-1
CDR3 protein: CASRAAIYNEQFF
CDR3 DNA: TGTGCCAGTAGGGCGGCGATCTACAATGAGCAGTTCTTC

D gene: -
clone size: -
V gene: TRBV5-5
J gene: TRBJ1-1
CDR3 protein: CASSLIGIVTEAFF
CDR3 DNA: TGTGCCAGCAGCTTGATAGGGATCGTCACTGAAGCTTTCTTT

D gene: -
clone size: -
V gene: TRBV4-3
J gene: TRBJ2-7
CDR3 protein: CASSREASYEQYF
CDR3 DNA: TGCGCCAGCAGCCGGGAGGCTTCCTACGAGCAGTACTTC

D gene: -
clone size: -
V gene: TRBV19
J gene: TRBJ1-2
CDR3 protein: CASSIWGSSSYGYTF
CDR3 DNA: TGTGCCAGTAGTATTTGGGGCTCTTCCTCTTATGGCTACACCTTC

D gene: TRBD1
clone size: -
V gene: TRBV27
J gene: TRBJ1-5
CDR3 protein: CASSSRDRVNQPQHF
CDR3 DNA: TGTGCCAGCAGTTCCCGGGACAGGGTCAATCAGCCCCAGCATTTT

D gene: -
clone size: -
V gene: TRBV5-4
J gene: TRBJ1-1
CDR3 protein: CASSFLGRVGTEAFF
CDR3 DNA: TGTGCCAGCAGCTTTTTGGGGCGCGTAGGGACTGAAGCTTTCTTT

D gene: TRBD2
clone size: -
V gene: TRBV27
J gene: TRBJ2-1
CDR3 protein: CAIKSGGGSSIYNEQFF
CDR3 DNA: TGTGCCATCAAATCGGGCGGGGGGTCATCGATCTACAATGAGCAGTTCTTC

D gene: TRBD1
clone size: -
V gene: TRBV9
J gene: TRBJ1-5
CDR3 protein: CASSVDMGTGAAGNQPQHF
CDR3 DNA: TGTGCCAGCAGCGTAGATATGGGGACAGGGGCTGCCGGCAATCAGCCCCAGCATTTT

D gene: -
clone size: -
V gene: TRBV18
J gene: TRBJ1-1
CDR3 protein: CASSPQQGNTEAFF
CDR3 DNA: TGTGCCAGCTCACCACAACAGGGGAACACTGAAGCTTTCTTT

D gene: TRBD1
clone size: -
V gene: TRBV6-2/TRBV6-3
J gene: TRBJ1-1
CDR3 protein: CASSPGGSRTEAFF
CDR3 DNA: TGTGCCAGCAGCCCAGGGGGCTCGCGCACTGAAGCTTTCTTT

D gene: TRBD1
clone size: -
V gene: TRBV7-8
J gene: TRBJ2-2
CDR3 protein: CASSFSTGDTGELFF
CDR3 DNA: TGTGCCAGCAGCTTCTCGACAGGGGACACCGGGGAGCTGTTTTTT

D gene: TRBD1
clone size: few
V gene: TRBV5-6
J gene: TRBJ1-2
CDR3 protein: CASSLVGQGGAYGYTF
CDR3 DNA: TGTGCCAGCAGCTTGGTAGGACAGGGGGGCGCCTATGGCTACACCTTC

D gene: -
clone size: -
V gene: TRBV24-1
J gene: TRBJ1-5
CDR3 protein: CATSDSGGNQPQHF
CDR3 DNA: TGTGCCACCAGTGATTCTGGCGGGAATCAGCCCCAGCATTTT

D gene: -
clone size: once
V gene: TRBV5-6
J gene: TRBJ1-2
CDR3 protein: CASSPIFAHYGYTF
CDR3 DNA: TGTGCCAGCAGCCCCATATTCGCCCACTATGGCTACACCTTC

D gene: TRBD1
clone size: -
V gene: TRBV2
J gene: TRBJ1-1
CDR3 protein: CASSPTGPAFF
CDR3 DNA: TGTGCCAGCAGTCCGACAGGGCCGGCTTTCTTT

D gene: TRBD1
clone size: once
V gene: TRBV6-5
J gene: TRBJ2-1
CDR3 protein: CASSPGQGYNEQFF
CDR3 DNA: TGTGCCAGCAGCCCCGGACAGGGATACAATGAGCAGTTCTTC

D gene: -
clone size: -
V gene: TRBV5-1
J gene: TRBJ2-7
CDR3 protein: CASSSTYSGRGKYEQYF
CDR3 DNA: TGCGCCAGCAGCTCGACCTACTCCGGTCGTGGAAAATACGAGCAGTACTTC

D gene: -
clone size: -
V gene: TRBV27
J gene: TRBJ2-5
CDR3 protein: CASSFLGPQETQYF
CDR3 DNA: TGTGCCAGCAGTTTCCTGGGTCCTCAAGAGACCCAGTACTTC

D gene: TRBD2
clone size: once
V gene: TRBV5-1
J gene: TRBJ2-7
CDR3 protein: CASSRGLAGPTYEQYF
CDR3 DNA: TGCGCCAGCAGCAGGGGACTAGCGGGACCGACCTACGAGCAGTACTTC

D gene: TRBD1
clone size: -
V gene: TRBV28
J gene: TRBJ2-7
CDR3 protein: CASSSPGGLSYEQYF
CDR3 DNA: TGTGCCAGCAGTTCTCCAGGGGGCCTCAGCTACGAGCAGTACTTC

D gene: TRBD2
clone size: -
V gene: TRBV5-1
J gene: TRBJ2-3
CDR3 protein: CASSLEVAGGMNTQYF
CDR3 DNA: TGCGCCAGCAGCTTGGAGGTAGCGGGAGGTATGAATACGCAGTATTTT

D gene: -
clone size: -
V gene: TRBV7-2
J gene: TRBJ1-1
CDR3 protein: CASSLGALSTEAFF
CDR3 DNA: TGTGCCAGCAGCTTAGGGGCCCTGAGCACTGAAGCTTTCTTT

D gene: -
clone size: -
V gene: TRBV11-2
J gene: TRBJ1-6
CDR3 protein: CASSSIQGLNSPLHF
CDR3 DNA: TGTGCCAGCAGCTCTATACAGGGCTTAAATTCACCCCTCCACTTT

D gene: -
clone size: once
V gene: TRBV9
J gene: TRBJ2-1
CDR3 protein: CASSATARVEYNEQFF
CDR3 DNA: TGTGCCAGCAGCGCCACAGCGAGAGTAGAATACAATGAGCAGTTCTTC

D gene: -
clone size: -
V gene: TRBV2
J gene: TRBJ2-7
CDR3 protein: CASSEGLSYEQYF
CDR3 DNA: TGTGCCAGCAGTGAGGGCCTCTCCTACGAGCAGTACTTC

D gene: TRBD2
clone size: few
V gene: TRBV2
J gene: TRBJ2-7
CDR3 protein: CASTTSGGHSYEQYF
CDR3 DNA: TGTGCCAGCACTACTAGCGGGGGGCACTCCTACGAGCAGTACTTC

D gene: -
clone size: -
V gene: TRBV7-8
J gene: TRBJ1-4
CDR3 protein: CASSLGGGSNEKLFF
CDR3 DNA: TGTGCCAGCAGCCTAGGAGGAGGCTCTAATGAAAAACTGTTTTTT

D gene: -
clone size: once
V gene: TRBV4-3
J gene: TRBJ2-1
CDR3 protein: CASSQEKRLSYNEQFF
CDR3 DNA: TGCGCCAGCAGCCAAGAGAAGCGCCTCTCCTACAATGAGCAGTTCTTC

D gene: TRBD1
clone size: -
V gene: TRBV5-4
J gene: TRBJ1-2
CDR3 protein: CASSSGTDRSNYGYTF
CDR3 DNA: TGTGCCAGCAGCTCCGGGACAGACCGATCTAACTATGGCTACACCTTC

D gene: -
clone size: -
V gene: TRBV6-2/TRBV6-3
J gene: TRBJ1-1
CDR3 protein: CASSYSTGRGNTEAFF
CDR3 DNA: TGTGCCAGCAGTTACTCGACTGGCAGGGGTAACACTGAAGCTTTCTTT

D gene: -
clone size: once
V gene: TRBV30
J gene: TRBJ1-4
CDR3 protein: CAWSVTPREEKLFF
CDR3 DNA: TGTGCCTGGAGTGTGACCCCTCGGGAAGAAAAACTGTTTTTT

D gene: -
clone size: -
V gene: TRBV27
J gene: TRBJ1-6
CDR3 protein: CASSLYRGRDSPLHF
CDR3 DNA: TGTGCCAGCAGTTTATACCGGGGGCGAGATTCACCCCTCCACTTT

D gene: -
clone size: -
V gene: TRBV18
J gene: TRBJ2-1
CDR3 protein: CASSPLGNEQFF
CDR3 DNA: TGTGCCAGCTCACCCCTAGGCAATGAGCAGTTCTTC

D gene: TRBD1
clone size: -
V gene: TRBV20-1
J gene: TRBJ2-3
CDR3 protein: CSASRRGPATDTQYF
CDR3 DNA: TGCAGTGCTAGTCGAAGGGGGCCTGCGACAGATACGCAGTATTTT

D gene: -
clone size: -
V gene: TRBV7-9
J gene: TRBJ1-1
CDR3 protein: CASSVFEAFF
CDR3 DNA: TGTGCCAGCAGCGTCTTTGAAGCTTTCTTT

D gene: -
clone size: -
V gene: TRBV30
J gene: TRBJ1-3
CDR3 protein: CAWGPQGAGNTIYF
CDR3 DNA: TGTGCCTGGGGCCCGCAGGGCGCGGGAAACACCATATATTTT

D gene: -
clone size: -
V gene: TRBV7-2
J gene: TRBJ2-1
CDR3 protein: CASSFDRSGYNEQFF
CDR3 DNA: TGTGCCAGCAGCTTCGACAGGTCGGGCTACAATGAGCAGTTCTTC

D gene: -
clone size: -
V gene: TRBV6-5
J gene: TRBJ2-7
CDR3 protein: CASSYSMGVRSYEQYF
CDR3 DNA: TGTGCCAGCAGTTACTCGATGGGGGTCCGCTCCTACGAGCAGTACTTC

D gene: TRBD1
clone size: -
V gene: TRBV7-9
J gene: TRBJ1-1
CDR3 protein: CASSAFRGNTEAFF
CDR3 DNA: TGTGCCAGCAGCGCCTTCAGGGGGAATACTGAAGCTTTCTTT

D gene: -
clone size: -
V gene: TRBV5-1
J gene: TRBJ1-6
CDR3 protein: CASSSTSGDSPLHF
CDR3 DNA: TGCGCCAGCAGCTCCACCTCCGGGGACTCACCCCTCCACTTT

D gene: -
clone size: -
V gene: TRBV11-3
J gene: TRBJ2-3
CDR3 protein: CASSLEGAGDTQYF
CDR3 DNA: TGTGCCAGCAGCTTAGAGGGGGCTGGAGATACGCAGTATTTT

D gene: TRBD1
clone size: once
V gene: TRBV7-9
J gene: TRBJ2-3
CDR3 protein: CASRPPGQGTADTQYF
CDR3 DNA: TGTGCCAGCAGGCCACCGGGACAGGGGACCGCAGATACGCAGTATTTT

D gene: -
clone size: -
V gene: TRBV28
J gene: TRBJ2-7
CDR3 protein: CASRSAGLAAFSYEQYF
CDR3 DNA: TGTGCCAGCAGATCGGCGGGGTTGGCAGCTTTTTCCTACGAGCAGTACTTC

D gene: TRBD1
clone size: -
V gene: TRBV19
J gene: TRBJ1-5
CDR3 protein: CASSTSIAGGGQPQHF
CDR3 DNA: TGTGCCAGTAGTACCTCCATTGCAGGGGGCGGGCAGCCCCAGCATTTT

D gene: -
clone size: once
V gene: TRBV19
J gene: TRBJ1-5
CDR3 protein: CASSIAAGNQPQHF
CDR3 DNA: TGTGCCAGTAGTATAGCGGCAGGGAATCAGCCCCAGCATTTT

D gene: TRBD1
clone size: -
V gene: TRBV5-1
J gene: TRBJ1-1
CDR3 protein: CASRGDSSNTEAFF
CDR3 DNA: TGCGCCAGCAGGGGGGACAGCTCCAACACTGAAGCTTTCTTT

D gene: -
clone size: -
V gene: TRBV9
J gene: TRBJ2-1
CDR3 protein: CASSVGSGGYNEQFF
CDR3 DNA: TGTGCCAGCAGCGTAGGGTCCGGGGGTTACAATGAGCAGTTCTTC

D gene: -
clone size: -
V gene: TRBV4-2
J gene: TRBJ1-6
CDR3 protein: CASSWDMRERSPLHF
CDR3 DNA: TGTGCCAGCAGCTGGGACATGAGGGAGAGGTCACCCCTCCACTTT

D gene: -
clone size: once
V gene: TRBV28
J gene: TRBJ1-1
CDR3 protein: CASSPDLNTEAFF
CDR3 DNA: TGTGCCAGCAGCCCCGACCTGAACACTGAAGCTTTCTTT

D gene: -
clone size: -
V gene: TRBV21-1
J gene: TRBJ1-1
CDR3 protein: CASRQSDNTEAFF
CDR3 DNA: TGTGCCAGCAGACAATCGGACAACACTGAAGCTTTCTTT

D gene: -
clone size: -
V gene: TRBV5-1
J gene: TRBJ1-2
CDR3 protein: CASSLGPHKADYGYTF
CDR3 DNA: TGCGCCAGCAGCTTGGGTCCCCATAAAGCAGATTATGGCTACACCTTC

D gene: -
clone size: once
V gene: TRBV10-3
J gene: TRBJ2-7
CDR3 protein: CAISGSYEQYF
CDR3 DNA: TGTGCCATCAGTGGCTCCTACGAGCAGTACTTC

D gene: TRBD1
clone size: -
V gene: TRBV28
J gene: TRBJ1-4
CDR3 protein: CASSSWTGVSTNEKLFF
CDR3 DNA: TGTGCCAGCAGTTCCTGGACAGGAGTTTCAACTAATGAAAAACTGTTTTTT

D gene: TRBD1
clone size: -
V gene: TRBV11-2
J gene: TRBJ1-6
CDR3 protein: CASSLGGGGSPLHF
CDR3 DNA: TGTGCCAGCAGCTTAGGAGGGGGCGGTTCACCCCTCCACTTT

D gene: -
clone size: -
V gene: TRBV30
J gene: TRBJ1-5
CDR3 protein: CAWSGGLSNQPQHF
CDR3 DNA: TGTGCCTGGAGCGGGGGTTTGAGCAATCAGCCCCAGCATTTT